The next 29 T cell receptor beta chains were all read from a single sample in a study of cytomegalovirus exposure and HLA in healthy donors. Profiled with immunoSEQ multiplex PCR; TCRdb holds only in-frame clones, not every one. This table holds 150,000 to 200,000 clones, more than 80% found once. The sample comprised PBMCs. Receptors originate from a man aged 18 to 35 in good health and CMV-seropositive.

V usage is TRBV19 and J usage is TRBJ1-2; D possibly corresponds to TRBD1 (6 bases). The V gene lost 4 bases and the J gene lost 4 bases, with 16 bases spanning the gap. Germline lookup yields CDR1 LNHDA and CDR2 SQIVND (reference sequence). CDR3 length: 15 residues. The CDR3 nucleotides are TGTGCCAGTAGTACCGGGGTAGGGGGAGCCTATGGCTACACCTTC. This gives the protein CASSTGVGGAYGYTF.

The chain employs TRBV13 and TRBJ2-7; 11 nucleotides match TRBD1. This CDR3 has 19 residues. The ends lost 1 base at V and 5 bases at J; junction bases unmatched: 16. Germline V gene data show CDR1 as PRHDT and CDR2 as FYEKMQ (reference sequence). The chain's CDR3 is CASSLETFGTGGSKDEQYF. DNA for the CDR3: TGTGCCAGCAGCTTAGAGACCTTCGGGACAGGGGGGAGCAAGGACGAGCAGTACTTC.

The V call is TRBV13, the J call TRBJ2-1, with TRBD2 as a possible D gene (7 bases). Deletions cut 5 bases from V and 7 bases from J, with 18 bases between. CDR1 and CDR2 (germline): PRHDT, FYEKMQ (reference sequence). The CDR3 totals 15 residues. The CDR3 DNA reads TGTGCCAGCAGCCTAGCCGTGGGAGGGGGGAATGAGCAGTTCTTC. Its translation: CASSLAVGGGNEQFF.

The chain combines TRBV27 with TRBJ1-3, with D maybe TRBD1 (5 bases). This CDR3 comprises 13 residues. Germline V gene lookup returns CDR1 MNHEY and CDR2 SMNVEV (reference sequence). The V end was cut by 3 bases, the J end by 2 bases, with 5 bases between. The CDR3 DNA reads TGTGCCAGCAGTTTCAGGGCTGGAAACACCATATATTTT. Translating gives CASSFRAGNTIYF.

The rearrangement links TRBV7-2 to TRBJ2-7; D is possibly TRBD2 (6 bases). CDR1 SGHTA and CDR2 FQGNSA come from the germline V gene. The CDR3 sequence is 14 residues long. V lost 4 bases to trimming and J lost 5 bases, with 15 bases between them. The CDR3 DNA follows: TGTGCCAGCAGCTCAATCGGAGGGATCCACGAGCAGTACTTC. It is translated as CASSSIGGIHEQYF.

V usage is TRBV19 and J usage is TRBJ1-4, with TRBD1 as a possible D gene (6 bases). The germline V gene has CDR1 LNHDA and CDR2 SQIVND (reference sequence). V lost 9 bases to trimming and J lost 11 bases, with 22 bases between them. The CDR3 spans 14 residues. The CDR3 reads CASAPWGLDVKLFF. The CDR3 DNA is TGTGCCAGCGCACCATGGGGGCTGGACGTTAAACTGTTTTTT.

The V and J genes are TRBV7-7 and TRBJ2-1; possibly TRBD2 for D (5 bases). The germline V gene has CDR1 SSHAT and CDR2 FNYEAQ (reference sequence). The ends were cut back, 1 base at V and 8 bases at J, with 15 bases in the middle. The CDR3 totals 15 residues. The CDR3 spells CASSLGSGRVDEQFF. The CDR3, as DNA: TGTGCCAGCAGCTTAGGGTCGGGGAGAGTGGATGAGCAGTTCTTC.

The chain combines TRBV2 with TRBJ2-1; 8 bases line up with TRBD2. The CDR3 contains 16 residues. V was clipped by 3 bases and J by 0 bases; unmatched bases: 4. Germline V gives CDR1 SNHLY, CDR2 FYNNEI. CDR3 DNA: TGTGCCAGCAGTGAGCGGCTAGCGGGCTCCTACAATGAGCAGTTCTTC. Its translation is CASSERLAGSYNEQFF.

This clone was observed a few times. V gene TRBV14 combines with J gene TRBJ2-7, with 7 bases fitting TRBD1. Germline assignment: CDR1 SGHDN and CDR2 FVKESK. The CDR3 has 15 amino acids. V was pared by 1 base and J by 2 bases, with 5 bases of the junction left unmatched. The CDR3 sequence: CASSQGTGGPYEQYF. As DNA, the CDR3 is TGTGCCAGCAGCCAAGGGACAGGCGGGCCCTACGAGCAGTACTTC.

This chain joins TRBV2 and TRBJ2-7, with a weak D call TRBD1 (6 bases). Deletions cut 8 bases from V and 0 bases from J, with 14 bases between. Germline V gene sequence: CDR1 SNHLY, CDR2 FYNNEI. The CDR3 is 14 amino acids. CDR3 amino acids: CASQTGRGSYEQYF. CDR3 nucleotides: TGTGCCAGCCAAACCGGCAGGGGCTCCTACGAGCAGTACTTC. Complete variable domain (other parts from reference TRBV2 and TRBJ2-7): EPEVTQTPSHQVTQMGQEVILRCVPISNHLYFYWYRQILGQKVEFLVSFYNNEISEKSEIFDDQFSVERPDGSNFTLKIRSTKLEDSAMYFCASQTGRGSYEQYFGPGTRLTVT.

V usage is TRBV6-5 and J usage is TRBJ1-2; 8 nucleotides line up with TRBD1. CDR3 length: 14 amino acids. Germline V CDR1 and CDR2: MNHEY, SVGAGI. Losses at the gene ends were 7 bases for V and 7 bases for J; bases not matched to a gene: 11. CDR3 residues: CASNYRQGAGGYTF. The CDR3, as DNA: TGTGCCAGCAACTACAGGCAGGGGGCGGGTGGCTACACCTTC.

The chain recombines TRBV27 with TRBJ2-1; 10 bases fit TRBD2. The V gene's germline CDR1 is MNHEY and CDR2 SMNVEV (reference sequence). V was pared by 5 bases and J by 3 bases, with 4 bases of the junction left unmatched. The CDR3 is made up of 15 amino acids. CDR3 in amino acids: CASSQLAGLYNEQFF. In DNA form, the CDR3 reads TGTGCCAGCAGTCAACTAGCGGGGCTCTACAATGAGCAGTTCTTC.

The CDR3 bases are TGTGCCACCAGCCCTCTTATGGAGACCCAGTACTTC. Encoded protein: CATSPLMETQYF. This sequence joins TRBV15 and TRBJ2-5, with unresolved D. Germline V gives CDR1 LNHNV, CDR2 YYDKDF (reference sequence). V shed 5 bases and J shed 5 bases, with 9 bases lying between them. The CDR3 is 12 amino acids.

The chain links TRBV12-5 to TRBJ2-5, with 11 nucleotides matching TRBD1. J gave up 0 bases and V 4 bases, and 1 base lay outside the gene matches. In germline, CDR1 is LGHNT, CDR2 FRNRAP. The CDR3 has 15 residues. As DNA, the CDR3 is TGTGCTAGTGGTTCGGGACAGGGGGACCAAGAGACCCAGTACTTC. This translates into CASGSGQGDQETQYF.

The J gene is TRBJ1-2, the V gene TRBV5-6, with 12 bases fitting TRBD1. CDR1 and CDR2 (germline): SGHDT, YYEEEE. V was clipped by 4 bases and J by 2 bases; unmatched bases: 3. CDR3 length equals 15 residues. In nucleotides, the CDR3 is TGTGCCAGCAGCATAGGGACAGGGGGCAACTATGGCTACACCTTC. Translated: CASSIGTGGNYGYTF. Full variable domain (outside the CDR3, taken from reference TRBV5-6 and TRBJ1-2): DAGVTQSPTHLIKTRGQQVTLRCSPKSGHDTVSWYQQALGQGPQFIFQYYEEEERQRGNFPDRFSGHQFPNYSSELNVNALLLGDSALYLCASSIGTGGNYGYTFGSGTRLTVV.

The chain couples TRBV18 to TRBJ2-7; D uncertain. V lost 1 base, J lost 4 bases, and 17 bases lay in between. Germline V gives CDR1 KGHSH, CDR2 LQKENI. This CDR3 comprises 16 residues. Here the CDR3 DNA reads TGTGCCAGCTCACCACAAGGCCCGACACGTCAATACGAGCAGTACTTC. Translation gives CASSPQGPTRQYEQYF.

The CDR3 coding sequence is TGTGCCAGCTCACCATCAGGGGTGAATCAGCCCCAGCATTTT. Translation gives CASSPSGVNQPQHF. The chain carries TRBV18 and TRBJ1-5; D is perhaps TRBD1 (6 bases). V lost 2 bases and J 4 bases, leaving 9 bases between the germline ends. The germline CDR1 and CDR2 sequences are KGHSH and LQKENI. The CDR3 contains 14 residues. The full variable domain, completed using reference TRBV18 and TRBJ1-5, is NAGVMQNPRHLVRRRGQEARLRCSPMKGHSHVYWYRQLPEEGLKFMVYLQKENIIDESGMPKERFSAEFPKEGPSILRIQQVVRGDSAAYFCASSPSGVNQPQHFGDGTRLSIL.

This clone is a singleton in its sample. The chain has TRBV2 and TRBJ2-2; TRBD1 matches at 7 bases. CDR1 is SNHLY and CDR2 is FYNNEI in the germline V gene. Trimming at V came to 6 bases and at J to 2 bases, leaving 6 bases not matched to a gene. This CDR3 has 15 residues. The CDR3 DNA sequence: TGTGCCAGCAGGTCCGGGACAGTTAACACCGGGGAGCTGTTTTTT. Protein product: CASRSGTVNTGELFF.

CDR3 DNA: TGTGCCACTAGACCGGGACAGGGACTCTACGAGCAGTACTTC. Protein product: CATRPGQGLYEQYF. The rearrangement uses TRBV10-3 and TRBJ2-7; TRBD1 matches 9 bases. In germline, CDR1 is ENHRY, CDR2 SYGVKD. The CDR3 length is 14 residues. V trimming: 10 bases; J trimming: 3 bases; junction bases outside the gene matches: 10.

This sequence joins TRBV30 and TRBJ1-2; D is unresolved. This CDR3 region has 12 residues. With 0 bases removed from V and 7 bases from J, the gap between germline ends came to 9 bases. CDR1 and CDR2 (germline): GTSNPN, SVGIG (reference sequence). This CDR3 reads CAWSVFEGGYTF. In DNA form, the CDR3 reads TGTGCCTGGAGTGTATTCGAGGGTGGCTACACCTTC.

The chain links TRBV11-2 to TRBJ2-4; 9 bases line up with TRBD2. This CDR3 region has 17 residues. The V gene's germline CDR1 is SGHAT and CDR2 FQNNGV. V was pared by 5 bases and J by 0 bases, with 8 bases of the junction left unmatched. The DNA for the CDR3 is TGTGCCAGCAGCGTTAGCGGGAGTCTGTTAGCCAAAAACATTCAGTACTTC. Translation gives CASSVSGSLLAKNIQYF.

The chain has TRBV18 and TRBJ1-1; D gene uncertain. Trimming took 3 bases from V and 7 from J, leaving 12 bases between them. Germline V lookup: CDR1 KGHSH, CDR2 LQKENI. The CDR3 runs 13 residues. CDR3: CASSPLPGDEAFF. CDR3 DNA sequence: TGTGCCAGCTCACCCTTGCCAGGTGATGAAGCTTTCTTT.

The chain recombines TRBV2 with TRBJ1-4; no clear D gene. Trimming removed 0 bases at V and 6 bases at J, with 11 bases between. The germline V gene has CDR1 SNHLY and CDR2 FYNNEI. The CDR3 is 15 amino acids. For the CDR3, the DNA is TGTGCCAGCAGTGAAGCGCTCGGGTCGGATGAAAAACTGTTTTTT. This codes for CASSEALGSDEKLFF.

The rearrangement links TRBV28 to TRBJ2-2; 10 bases map to TRBD2. Losses at the gene ends were 7 bases for V and 3 bases for J; bases not matched to a gene: 8. The CDR3 has 16 amino acids. Germline V gene lookup returns CDR1 MDHEN and CDR2 SYDVKM. The CDR3 reads CASILRTSGDTGELFF. DNA of the CDR3: TGTGCCAGCATACTTCGGACTAGCGGAGACACCGGGGAGCTGTTTTTT.

The gene calls are TRBV4-2 and TRBJ2-7; TRBD2 is a possible D gene (7 bases). CDR1 and CDR2 from the germline V gene are LGHNA and YNFKEQ. CDR3 length equals 16 residues. Trimming left V 3 bases short and J 3 bases short, with 18 bases between. The CDR3 DNA follows: TGTGCCAGCAGCCAGGCGCAGGGGAGCGGGGTCTACGAGCAGTACTTC. This translates into CASSQAQGSGVYEQYF.

The sample holds one count of this clone. The chain employs TRBV7-3 and TRBJ2-7; perhaps TRBD2 as D (5 bases). Germline V gene lookup returns CDR1 SGHTA and CDR2 FQGTGA. Trimming took off 0 bases at V and 4 bases at J, with 10 bases between the two ends. This CDR3 has 14 residues. In DNA, the CDR3 is TGTGCCAGCAGCTTAACGAACTCGGGGTACGAGCAGTACTTC. Its translation: CASSLTNSGYEQYF.

This chain connects TRBV4-3 to TRBJ1-4; no reliable D call. The V end lost 0 bases, the J end lost 8 bases, and 7 bases lay between the germline ends. The germline V gene encodes CDR1 LGHNA and CDR2 YSLEER. The CDR3 is 13 amino acids. This CDR3 reads CASSQDRREKLFF. The CDR3 bases are TGCGCCAGCAGCCAAGATCGGCGGGAAAAACTGTTTTTT.

The chain uses TRBV5-3 and TRBJ2-1; 11 bases match TRBD2. TRBV5-3 is designated an ORF whose function remains uncertain. This CDR3 contains 15 residues. Trimming took 3 bases from V and 5 from J; bases not matched to a gene: 4. CDR3 sequence reads: CARSWRTSGHNEQFF. Here the CDR3 DNA reads TGTGCCAGAAGCTGGCGGACTAGCGGGCACAATGAGCAGTTCTTC.

The chain is built from TRBV9 and TRBJ2-5; TRBD2 aligns across 8 bases. Germline CDR1 reads SGDLS; CDR2 reads YYNGEE. The CDR3 is made up of 14 amino acids. Trimming cost V 2 bases and J 1 base; bases outside gene matches: 1. For the CDR3, the DNA is TGTGCCAGCAGCGTTGGACTAGCCCAAGAGACCCAGTACTTC. It is translated as CASSVGLAQETQYF. The full variable domain, rest sourced from reference TRBV9 and TRBJ2-5, is DSGVTQTPKHLITATGQRVTLRCSPRSGDLSVYWYQQSLDQGLQFLIQYYNGEERAKGNILERFSAQQFPDLHSELNLSSLELGDSALYFCASSVGLAQETQYFGPGTRLLVL.